A selection of T cell receptor beta chains follows, all from one sample in a study of blood T cell repertoires in COVID-19. The protocol was immunoSEQ multiplex PCR, while the TCRdb copy is restricted to in-frame clones and leaves out a portion. The sample consists of about 73,000 clones, around 67% of them appearing once. Input material: peripheral blood. The receptors shown here come from a man in his 60s with acute or convalescent COVID-19. Both conserved end residues are part of each CDR3. Fields, in order: V gene, D gene, J gene, clone size, CDR3 protein, CDR3 DNA. A D gene is named only where the DNA matches it firmly. Part of the rows lack a size; the others show once, few, many or a class for expanded clones.

TRBV28	.	TRBJ1-1	.	CASSPPRGDRMNTEAFF	TGTGCCAGCAGCCCCCCCCGGGGAGATCGAATGAACACTGAAGCTTTCTTT
TRBV11-2	.	TRBJ2-2	.	CASSGPGGELFF	TGTGCCAGCAGCGGTCCGGGGGGGGAGCTGTTTTTT
TRBV6-1	.	TRBJ1-6	.	CASSEVRGGNSPLHF	TGTGCCAGCAGTGAAGTTAGGGGTGGTAATTCACCCCTCCACTTT
TRBV27	.	TRBJ2-5	.	CASSLSIPGETQYF	TGTGCCAGCAGTTTATCGATCCCAGGAGAGACCCAGTACTTC
TRBV19	TRBD1	TRBJ1-4	many	CASSMDRESEKLFF	TGTGCCAGTAGTATGGACAGGGAAAGTGAAAAACTGTTTTTT
TRBV19	TRBD2	TRBJ2-1	few	CASSIDAGGHYEQFF	TGTGCCAGTAGTATAGATGCGGGAGGGCACTATGAGCAGTTCTTC
TRBV10-3	TRBD1	TRBJ2-5	.	CAISEGQGAETQYF	TGTGCCATCAGTGAGGGACAGGGGGCAGAGACCCAGTACTTC
TRBV19	.	TRBJ2-1	.	CASSIGLRGEQFF	TGTGCCAGTAGTATCGGTCTTAGGGGTGAGCAGTTCTTC
TRBV11-2	.	TRBJ1-6	.	CASSLAGEEESPLHF	TGTGCCAGCAGCCTAGCTGGGGAGGAGGAATCACCCCTCCACTTT
TRBV30	TRBD1	TRBJ1-4	.	CAWRGDRGNEKLFF	TGTGCCTGGAGAGGGGACAGGGGGAATGAAAAACTGTTTTTT
TRBV18	.	TRBJ2-5	.	CASSAGTEKETQYF	TGTGCCAGCTCAGCCGGGACTGAAAAAGAGACCCAGTACTTC
TRBV2	.	TRBJ2-1	.	CASSEFGEQFF	TGTGCCAGCAGTGAATTCGGTGAGCAGTTCTTC
TRBV6-1	TRBD2	TRBJ2-5	.	CASSETSGDQETQYF	TGTGCCAGCAGTGAAACTAGCGGAGACCAAGAGACCCAGTACTTC
TRBV11-2	.	TRBJ2-6	.	CASSLAGAGANVLTF	TGTGCCAGCAGCTTAGCTGGGGCGGGGGCCAACGTCCTGACTTTC
TRBV18	TRBD1	TRBJ2-5	.	CAGSTGEKETQYF	TGTGCCGGGTCGACAGGGGAGAAAGAGACCCAGTACTTC
TRBV9	TRBD2	TRBJ2-3	few	CASSGTSGTDTQYF	TGTGCCAGCAGCGGGACTAGCGGCACAGATACGCAGTATTTT
TRBV9	.	TRBJ2-1	.	CASSVPGYNEQFF	TGTGCCAGCAGCGTCCCCGGCTACAATGAGCAGTTCTTC
TRBV18	.	TRBJ2-1	.	CASSQARAGEQFF	TGTGCCAGCTCACAGGCCAGGGCGGGGGAGCAGTTCTTC
TRBV5-1	TRBD1	TRBJ2-7	.	CASSWTGTGNEQYF	TGCGCCAGCAGCTGGACCGGGACAGGGAACGAGCAGTACTTC
TRBV27	TRBD1	TRBJ2-5	few	CASRGTDPKETQYF	TGTGCCAGCAGGGGGACAGATCCGAAAGAGACCCAGTACTTC
TRBV7-2	.	TRBJ2-1	.	CASSSNGLSYNEQFF	TGTGCCAGCAGCTCAAATGGACTTTCCTACAATGAGCAGTTCTTC
TRBV18	.	TRBJ1-2	.	CASSPLAGANYGYTF	TGTGCCAGCTCACCACTGGCAGGGGCTAACTATGGCTACACCTTC
TRBV27	.	TRBJ2-7	.	CASSLGGTTYEQYF	TGTGCCAGCAGTTTAGGCGGGACCACCTACGAGCAGTACTTC
TRBV5-1	.	TRBJ1-2	.	CASSPRGGANYGYTF	TGCGCCAGCAGCCCCCGAGGAGGGGCTAACTATGGCTACACCTTC
TRBV5-1	.	TRBJ1-1	.	CASSTRAGFMNTEAFF	TGCGCCAGCAGCACAAGAGCGGGATTTATGAACACTGAAGCTTTCTTT
TRBV28	TRBD1	TRBJ1-2	.	CASMDREVYGYTF	TGTGCCAGCATGGACAGGGAAGTCTATGGCTACACCTTC
TRBV5-1	TRBD2	TRBJ2-3	.	CASSHRLAGGSTDTQYF	TGCGCCAGCAGCCACCGACTAGCGGGAGGAAGCACAGATACGCAGTATTTT
TRBV28	.	TRBJ2-7	.	CASSPPGTSEQYF	TGTGCCAGCAGTCCGCCGGGAACCAGCGAGCAGTACTTC
TRBV27	.	TRBJ2-6	.	CASTISGANVLTF	TGTGCCAGCACAATCTCTGGGGCCAACGTCCTGACTTTC
TRBV9	.	TRBJ2-3	once	CASSVSGGGGTDTQYF	TGTGCCAGCAGCGTGTCCGGCGGGGGCGGCACAGATACGCAGTATTTT
TRBV2	TRBD1	TRBJ1-5	.	CASSRQTGGGNQPQHF	TGTGCCAGCAGTCGCCAGACAGGGGGCGGCAATCAGCCCCAGCATTTT
TRBV19	TRBD1	TRBJ1-1	.	CASRGQGARITEAFF	TGTGCCAGTAGGGGACAGGGGGCGCGGATCACTGAAGCTTTCTTT
TRBV7-8	TRBD2	TRBJ2-5	large	CASSLGWGGSQETQYF	TGTGCCAGCAGCTTAGGGTGGGGGGGGTCCCAAGAGACCCAGTACTTC
TRBV19	TRBD1	TRBJ1-5	.	CASSRQGTQPQHF	TGTGCCAGTAGTCGACAGGGGACCCAGCCCCAGCATTTT
TRBV10-2	.	TRBJ1-1	.	CASSDRAVNTEAFF	TGCGCCAGCAGTGACAGGGCGGTGAACACTGAAGCTTTCTTT
TRBV3-1/TRBV3-2	TRBD1	TRBJ2-5	.	CASSQDVTGTGTQYF	TGTGCCAGCAGCCAAGATGTAACAGGGACAGGGACCCAGTACTTC
TRBV6-5	.	TRBJ2-5	.	CASRRDLGETQYF	TGTGCCAGCAGGCGGGACCTTGGGGAGACCCAGTACTTC
TRBV5-4	.	TRBJ2-3	.	CASSDYRRETDTQYF	TGTGCCAGCAGCGACTACAGACGGGAAACAGATACGCAGTATTTT
TRBV4-1	TRBD1	TRBJ1-2	.	CASSPRQGQRGDYTF	TGCGCCAGCAGCCCTCGACAGGGACAAAGGGGTGACTACACCTTC
TRBV5-5	.	TRBJ2-5	.	CASSLYRETQYF	TGTGCCAGCAGCTTGTATAGAGAGACCCAGTACTTC
TRBV27	.	TRBJ2-5	few	CASSSLRGPETQYF	TGTGCCAGCAGTTCCCTCAGGGGTCCGGAGACCCAGTACTTC
TRBV6-5	TRBD2	TRBJ2-2	.	CASSLTSATGELFF	TGTGCCAGCAGTTTGACTAGCGCCACCGGGGAGCTGTTTTTT
TRBV9	TRBD1	TRBJ2-2	.	CASGMTGYGTGELFF	TGTGCCAGCGGTATGACAGGGTATGGTACCGGGGAGCTGTTTTTT
TRBV14	TRBD1	TRBJ2-3	.	CASSQPRGFTDTQYF	TGTGCCAGCAGCCAACCCAGGGGGTTCACAGATACGCAGTATTTT
TRBV30	.	TRBJ2-5	.	CAWRHREPQETQYF	TGTGCCTGGAGACACAGGGAGCCCCAAGAGACCCAGTACTTC
TRBV27	.	TRBJ1-2	.	CASKQDGTYGYTF	TGTGCCAGCAAACAGGATGGGACATATGGCTACACCTTC
TRBV10-3	TRBD1	TRBJ1-3	.	CAISLGQGNTIYF	TGTGCCATCAGTTTGGGACAGGGAAACACCATATATTTT
TRBV30	.	TRBJ2-7	.	CAWSVGLYEQYF	TGTGCCTGGAGTGTTGGACTCTACGAGCAGTACTTC
TRBV30	.	TRBJ1-5	.	CAWSDQGYQPQHF	TGTGCCTGGAGTGATCAGGGTTATCAGCCCCAGCATTTT
TRBV5-1	TRBD1	TRBJ2-7	.	CASSSTSGQGNPYEQYF	TGCGCCAGCAGCTCCACCTCGGGACAGGGGAACCCCTACGAGCAGTACTTC
TRBV30	TRBD1	TRBJ1-2	many	CAWTRLLDRGGYTF	TGTGCCTGGACCCGACTATTGGACAGGGGTGGCTACACCTTC
TRBV13	.	TRBJ2-1	.	CASSLVGGASANEQFF	TGTGCCAGCAGCTTAGTAGGGGGAGCAAGCGCCAATGAGCAGTTCTTC